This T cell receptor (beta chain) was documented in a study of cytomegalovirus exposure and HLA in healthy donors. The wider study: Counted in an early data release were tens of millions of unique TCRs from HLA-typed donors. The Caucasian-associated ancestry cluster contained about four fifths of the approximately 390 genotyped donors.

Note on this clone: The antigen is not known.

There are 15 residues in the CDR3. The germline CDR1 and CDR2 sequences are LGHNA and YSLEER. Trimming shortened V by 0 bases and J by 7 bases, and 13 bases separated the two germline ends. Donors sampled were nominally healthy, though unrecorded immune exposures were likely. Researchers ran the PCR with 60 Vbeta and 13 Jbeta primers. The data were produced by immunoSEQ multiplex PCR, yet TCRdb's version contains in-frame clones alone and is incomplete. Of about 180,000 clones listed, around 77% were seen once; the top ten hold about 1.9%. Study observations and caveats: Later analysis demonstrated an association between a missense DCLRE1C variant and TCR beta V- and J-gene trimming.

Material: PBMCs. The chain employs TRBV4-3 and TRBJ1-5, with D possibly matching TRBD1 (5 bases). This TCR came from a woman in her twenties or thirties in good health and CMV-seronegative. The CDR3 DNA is TGCGCCAGCAGCCAAGACTTAGGGGTCGGGCAGCCCCAGCATTTT. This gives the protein CASSQDLGVGQPQHF.